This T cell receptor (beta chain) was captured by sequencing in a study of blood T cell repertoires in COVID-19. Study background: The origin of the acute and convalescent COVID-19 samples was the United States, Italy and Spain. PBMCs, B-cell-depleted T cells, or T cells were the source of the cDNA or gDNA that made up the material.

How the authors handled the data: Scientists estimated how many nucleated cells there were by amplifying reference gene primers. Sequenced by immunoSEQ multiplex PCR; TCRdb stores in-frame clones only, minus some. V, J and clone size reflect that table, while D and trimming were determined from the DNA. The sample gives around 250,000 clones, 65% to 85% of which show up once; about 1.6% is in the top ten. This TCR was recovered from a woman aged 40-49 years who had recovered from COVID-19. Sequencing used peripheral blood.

The CDR3 loop is CSADWFYEQYF. CDR3 DNA sequence: TGCAGTGCCGACTGGTTCTACGAGCAGTACTTC. V usage is TRBV20-1 and J usage is TRBJ2-7; D is ambiguous. V lost 6 bases and J 3 bases, leaving 9 bases between the germline ends. This CDR3 comprises 11 residues. Germline CDR1 and CDR2: DFQATT and SNEGSKA (reference sequence).